This TCR beta chain derives from a study of technical replicates of blood from a handful of donors. Here immunoSEQ multiplex PCR was the method, and the copy in TCRdb shows in-frame clones only, minus some. The sample includes roughly 14,000 clones, roughly four fifths of them seen just once. Germline V gives CDR1 LNHDA, CDR2 SQIVND (reference sequence). This CDR3 spans 17 amino acids. The V segment lost 5 bases and the J segment 0 bases; nucleotides outside the gene matches: 9. This rearrangement joins TRBV19 to TRBJ2-3, with TRBD1 matching 9 bases. The sequenced material came from PBMCs. The receptor was isolated from a human donor in good health. The CDR3 loop is CASSWDPGTGSTDTQYF. Written as DNA, the CDR3 is TGTGCCAGTAGTTGGGACCCGGGGACAGGGAGCACAGATACGCAGTATTTT.